This T cell receptor (beta chain) comes out of a study of shared clonotypes between healthy human individuals. The protocol was immunoSEQ multiplex PCR, while the TCRdb copy is restricted to in-frame clones and leaves out a portion. This sample carries about 600,000 clones, around 78% of them seen once, and the ten largest clones take 12%. V lost 3 bases and J lost 5; bases outside the gene matches: 7. Germline V lookup: CDR1 KGHSH, CDR2 LQKENI. The CDR3 contains 15 residues. This TCR was recovered from a woman in her forties in good health. Some clones in this sample may be carry-over from other donors' samples. Sequenced material: PBMCs. The gene calls are TRBV18 and TRBJ1-1; 9 nucleotides agree with TRBD1. CDR3 sequence reads: CASSPGTGLGTEAFF. In DNA form, the CDR3 reads TGTGCCAGCTCACCCGGGACAGGGCTAGGGACTGAAGCTTTCTTT. The variable domain in full, completed from reference TRBV18 and TRBJ1-1, reads NAGVMQNPRHLVRRRGQEARLRCSPMKGHSHVYWYRQLPEEGLKFMVYLQKENIIDESGMPKERFSAEFPKEGPSILRIQQVVRGDSAAYFCASSPGTGLGTEAFFGQGTRLTVV.